The clone carrying this TCR beta chain was picked up a small number of times. This entry belongs to a study of CD8 T cells in ankylosing spondylitis. Scientists made TCR beta libraries using quantitative 5'-RACE with molecular barcodes. TCRdb called the 5' RACE reads again in MiXCR, with one record for every CDR3 protein. The table lists approximately 260,000 distinct CDR3 sequences, 8.6% of them singletons. Germline V gene lookup returns CDR1 MNHEY and CDR2 SMNVEV (reference sequence). Trimming removed 4 bases at V and 9 bases at J, with 9 bases between. This CDR3 has 12 amino acids. The source material was blood, either unsorted or a sorted T cell fraction (not recorded which). This clonotype was sampled from a male donor with ankylosing spondylitis or in good health (not recorded which). The chain recombines TRBV27 with TRBJ2-2, with no clear D. CDR3: CASSWGRRELFF. The CDR3 DNA is TGTGCCAGCAGTTGGGGTAGAAGGGAGCTGTTTTTT.